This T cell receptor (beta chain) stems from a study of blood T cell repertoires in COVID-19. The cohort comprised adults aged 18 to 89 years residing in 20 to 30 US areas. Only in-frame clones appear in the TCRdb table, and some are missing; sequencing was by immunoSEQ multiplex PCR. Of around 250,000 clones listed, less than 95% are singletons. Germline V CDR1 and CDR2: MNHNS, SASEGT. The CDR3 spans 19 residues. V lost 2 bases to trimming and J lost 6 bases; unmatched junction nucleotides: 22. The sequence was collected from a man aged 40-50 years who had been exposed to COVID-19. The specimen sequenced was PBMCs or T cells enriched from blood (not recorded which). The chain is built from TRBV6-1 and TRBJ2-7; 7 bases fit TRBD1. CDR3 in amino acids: CASSERLRGRRTTPSEQYF. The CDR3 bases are TGTGCCAGCAGTGAAAGGTTGAGGGGGCGGAGGACAACTCCCTCCGAGCAGTACTTC.